The rows below give T cell receptor beta chains drawn from one sample of a study of regulatory T cells in long-lasting Graves disease. MiXCR was run by TCRdb on the multiplex PCR reads, yielding one entry per CDR3 protein. The table has fewer than 450,000 distinct CDR3 sequences, 23% seen once. This sample comprised peripheral blood mononuclear cells (PBMCs), obtained when the disease was refractory, from a patient treated with antithyroid drugs. These receptors were collected from a female donor with Graves disease. CDR3s include the opening cysteine and the closing phenylalanine or tryptophan. A D gene is named only where the DNA matches it firmly. Some rows have no size entry. The others give once, few or many, or a class for an expanded clone.

d_gene	v_gene	j_gene	abundance	CDR3aa	CDR3nt
NA	TRBV20-1	TRBJ1-1	many	CSASEVSEAFF	TGCAGTGCTAGCGAAGTTTCTGAAGCTTTCTTT
NA	TRBV6-1	TRBJ2-5	many	CASSIGGIQETQYF	TGTGCCAGCAGTATAGGGGGGATACAAGAGACCCAGTACTTC
NA	TRBV5-6	TRBJ2-7	NA	CASSFSGGGSYGQYF	TGTGCCAGCAGCTTTTCAGGGGGGGGCTCCTACGGGCAGTACTTC
TRBD1	TRBV19	TRBJ1-2	NA	CASRRDRGTDYYGYTF	TGTGCCAGTAGGCGGGACAGGGGAACCGATTACTATGGCTACACCTTC
NA	TRBV10-3	TRBJ1-5	few	CAISVSVNQPQHF	TGTGCCATCAGTGTTTCGGTTAATCAGCCCCAGCATTTT
NA	TRBV14	TRBJ2-2	few	CASSQVLAGATGELFF	TGTGCCAGCAGCCAAGTATTGGCAGGGGCCACCGGGGAGCTGTTTTTT
TRBD2	TRBV28	TRBJ2-2	NA	CASSLASGSTFNTGELFF	TGTGCCAGCAGTTTAGCGAGCGGGAGTACTTTCAACACCGGGGAGCTGTTTTTT
NA	TRBV11-2	TRBJ1-1	many	CASSFVGTEAFF	TGTGCCAGCAGCTTTGTGGGTACTGAAGCTTTCTTT
NA	TRBV7-2	TRBJ2-7	NA	CASSQSGGRYEQYF	TGTGCCAGCAGTCAAAGCGGAGGGAGGTACGAGCAGTACTTC
NA	TRBV2	TRBJ2-2	many	CASSWTQSNTGELFF	TGTGCCAGCAGTTGGACACAATCGAACACCGGGGAGCTGTTTTTT
NA	TRBV19	TRBJ2-6	many	CASSIARAGANVLTF	TGTGCCAGTAGTATAGCCAGGGCTGGGGCCAACGTCCTGACTTTC
NA	TRBV30	TRBJ2-7	NA	CAWSRGIQYF	TGTGCCTGGAGCAGAGGTATCCAGTACTTC
NA	TRBV7-2	TRBJ2-7	many	CASSSRQSGTYEQYF	TGTGCCAGCAGCTCGAGACAGTCAGGGACCTACGAGCAGTACTTC
TRBD1	TRBV6-2/TRBV6-3	TRBJ1-2	NA	CASSYVPTGPDGYTF	TGTGCCAGCAGTTACGTCCCGACAGGGCCCGATGGCTACACCTTC
NA	TRBV7-2	TRBJ1-5	NA	CASSSIHQPQHF	TGTGCCAGCAGCTCGATACATCAGCCCCAGCATTTT
NA	TRBV7-2	TRBJ2-7	NA	CASSPLGSRAGEQYF	TGTGCCAGCAGCCCCCTCGGGTCGAGGGCGGGGGAGCAGTACTTC
NA	TRBV30	TRBJ1-3	NA	CASGRRGDSGNTIYF	TGTGCCTCGGGGCGTCGGGGAGACTCTGGAAACACCATATATTTT
TRBD1	TRBV27	TRBJ1-4	few	CASRQTGVGEKLFF	TGTGCCAGCAGGCAGACAGGGGTTGGTGAAAAACTGTTTTTT
NA	TRBV4-2	TRBJ2-7	few	CASSQGKGYEQYF	TGTGCCAGCAGCCAAGGTAAAGGCTACGAGCAGTACTTC
TRBD2	TRBV6-1	TRBJ2-7	NA	CASSEGLAGDEQYF	TGTGCCAGCAGTGAGGGACTAGCGGGAGACGAGCAGTACTTC
NA	TRBV12-3/TRBV12-4	TRBJ1-2	NA	CASRLQTDLFGYTF	TGTGCCAGCAGACTCCAGACAGACCTCTTTGGCTACACCTTC
NA	TRBV2	TRBJ1-5	many	CASSDSAGLSQPQHF	TGTGCCAGCAGTGATTCGGCAGGGCTATCTCAGCCCCAGCATTTT
NA	TRBV5-1	TRBJ1-1	few	CASSPEVNTEAFF	TGCGCCAGCAGCCCCGAAGTGAACACTGAAGCTTTCTTT